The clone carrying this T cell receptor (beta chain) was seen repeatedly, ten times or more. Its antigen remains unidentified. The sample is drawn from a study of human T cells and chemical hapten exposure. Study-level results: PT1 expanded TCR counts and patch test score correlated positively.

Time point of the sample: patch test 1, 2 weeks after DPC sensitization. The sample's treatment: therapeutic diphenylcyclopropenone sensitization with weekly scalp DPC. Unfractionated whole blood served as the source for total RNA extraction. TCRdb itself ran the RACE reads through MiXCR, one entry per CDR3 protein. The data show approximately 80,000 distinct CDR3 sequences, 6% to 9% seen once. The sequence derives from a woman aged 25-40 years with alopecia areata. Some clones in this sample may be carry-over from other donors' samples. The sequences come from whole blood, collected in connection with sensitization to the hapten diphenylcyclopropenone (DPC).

The CDR3 sequence is CASSFGASSGNTIYF. The CDR3 DNA reads TGTGCCAGCAGTTTCGGGGCCAGCTCTGGAAACACCATATATTTT. The genes are TRBV12-3 or TRBV12-4 and TRBJ1-3, with a tentative D call TRBD1 (5 bases). V lost 3 bases to trimming and J lost 0 bases, with 9 bases between them. The CDR3 runs 15 residues.